These 4 T cell receptor beta chains originate from one sample sequenced in a study of T-cell reconstitution after alpha-beta-depleted transplantation in children. The authors prepared the TCRbeta library with unique molecular identifiers. TCRdb re-analysed the PCR reads in MiXCR, keeping a single row per CDR3 protein. The table lists 98,000 or so distinct CDR3 sequences, around 6.4% of them singletons. The sample was PBMCs, mostly from graft donor cells, taken 360 days after TCRalphabeta/CD19-depleted stem cell transplant. These receptors all stem from a male patient under 10 years old who had a stem cell transplant for acute lymphoblastic leukemia, so the T cells may come from the graft donor.

At least ten counts were recorded for this clonotype. The CDR3 DNA reads as TGCAGCGCCCGTTTCTCTGGAAACACCATATATTTT. It specifies CSARFSGNTIYF. The V and J genes are TRBV29-1 and TRBJ1-3; D is uncertain. The CDR3 has 12 amino acids. V was trimmed by 7 bases and J by 0 bases, leaving 7 bases between them. The germline V gene has CDR1 SQVTM and CDR2 ANQGSEA.

The CDR3 DNA sequence: TGTGCCAGCAGCTTAGGGACAGGGCCCTACGAGCAGTACTTC. Protein product: CASSLGTGPYEQYF. The chain couples TRBV7-6 to TRBJ2-7; 8 nucleotides line up with TRBD1. J gave up 2 bases and V 1 base, and 1 base lay outside the gene matches. Germline values: CDR1 SGHVS, CDR2 FNYEAQ. CDR3 length: 14 residues.

This clonotype was detected only a few times. This sequence joins TRBV5-1 and TRBJ2-1; 7 nucleotides match TRBD1. Losses at the gene ends were 5 bases for V and 0 bases for J; bases not matched to a gene: 11. The CDR3 is 17 residues long. From germline, CDR1 is SGHRS and CDR2 YFSETQ. Here the CDR3 DNA reads TGCGCCAGCAGTTTGTTCGGGACAGATAACTCCTACAATGAGCAGTTCTTC. It is translated as CASSLFGTDNSYNEQFF.

The chain uses TRBV5-1 and TRBJ1-2; TRBD1 matches 8 bases. Germline V CDR1 and CDR2: SGHRS, YFSETQ. This CDR3 is built from 15 residues. Losses at the gene ends were 2 bases for V and 2 bases for J; bases not matched to a gene: 5. CDR3 sequence: CASSFTGGLNYGYTF. CDR3 DNA sequence: TGCGCCAGCAGCTTCACAGGGGGACTAAACTATGGCTACACCTTC. Variable domain in full (rest from reference TRBV5-1 and TRBJ1-2): KAGVTQTPRYLIKTRGQQVTLSCSPISGHRSVSWYQQTPGQGLQFLFEYFSETQRNKGNFPGRFSGRQFSNSRSEMNVSTLELGDSALYLCASSFTGGLNYGYTFGSGTRLTVV.